This T cell receptor (beta chain) originates from a study of cytomegalovirus exposure and HLA in healthy donors. Turning to the study itself: Across roughly 400 genotyped donors, about 81% landed in the Caucasian-associated ancestry cluster.

In regard to this clone: Its antigen remains unidentified.

It was with 60 Vbeta and 13 Jbeta primers that the PCR ran. TCRdb's copy holds only in-frame clones and misses some; the assay was immunoSEQ multiplex PCR. The repertoire holds under 150,000 clones, with over 60% as singletons. Notes on the study in general: Highly shared variants forming one cluster were likely a sequencing artifact. In a later analysis, a genetic analysis reported fewer productive-TCR N-insertions in an Asian-associated ancestry cluster than the cohort average.

The CDR3 sequence is 17 residues long. The clonotype comes from a man aged 35 to 55 in good health and CMV-seronegative. This rearrangement joins TRBV21-1 to TRBJ2-7; the table assigns TRBD2, which was not confirmed against the DNA. TRBV21-1 is noted as a pseudogene. Sequencing used PBMCs. CDR3 bases: TGTGCCAGCAGCAAAGCGGGGACTAGCGCGAGTCCCTACGAGCAGTACTTC. Protein: CASSKAGTSASPYEQYF.